The 23 T cell receptor beta chains presented below share a single source sample, sequenced in a study of CD8+CD57+ T cells in acquired aplastic anemia. Using genomic DNA as the template, TCR beta VDJ and CDR3 profiling was carried out. TCRdb re-called the reads with MiXCR, one entry per CDR3 protein. The sample holds 120,000 or so distinct CDR3 sequences, 50% to 60% seen once. The patients chosen for sequencing had shown expansion of CD8+CD57+ cells (detected by flow cytometry). Specimen: sorted CD4+, CD8+, or CD8+CD57+ T cells (not recorded which) from PBMCs. The source of these receptors is a human donor with aplastic anemia.

Comment on this clonotype: A read error may be the cause here, since a much bigger clone is one base away. V and J are TRBV3-1 and TRBJ1-2; D is unresolved. The germline V gene encodes CDR1 LGHDT and CDR2 YNNKEL (reference sequence). The CDR3 consists of 15 residues. The CDR3 DNA follows: TGTGCCAGCGGCCAAGGAACCTTTACGAACTATGGCTACACCTTC. This gives the protein CASGQGTFTNYGYTF.

The chain carries TRBV6-1 and TRBJ2-3; D not resolved. V was cut by 6 bases and J by 6 bases, with 7 bases left in between. Germline V lookup: CDR1 MNHNS, CDR2 SASEGT. The CDR3 is made up of 11 amino acids. DNA for the CDR3: TGTGCCAGCAGGGGTAGCGATACGCAGTATTTT. Protein: CASRGSDTQYF.

This clonotype has only a few counts. The chain recombines TRBV27 with TRBJ2-3, with no clear D. The CDR3 spans 14 residues. Germline V gene sequence: CDR1 MNHEY, CDR2 SMNVEV (reference sequence). V gave up 6 bases and J gave up 2 bases, with 12 bases separating them. CDR3 in amino acids: CASSLQLTTDTQYF. The CDR3 region has the DNA TGTGCCAGCAGCCTACAGCTAACCACAGATACGCAGTATTTT.

This clonotype came up a few times. This may be a read error, as it is one base from a much larger clone. The chain combines TRBV7-8 with TRBJ2-7; 9 nucleotides line up with TRBD2. The V gene end was trimmed by 1 base and the J gene end by 2 bases; junction bases not matched to a gene: 3. The germline V gene encodes CDR1 SGHVS and CDR2 FQNEAQ. The CDR3 extends over 15 amino acids. CDR3 bases: TGTGCCAGCAGCTTAGGGCGGGGGGGAGCCTACGAGCAGTACTTC. Translated: CASSLGRGGAYEQYF.

V is TRBV11-2 and J is TRBJ1-4; 10 nucleotides agree with TRBD1. V trimming: 5 bases; J trimming: 8 bases; junction bases outside the gene matches: 5. Germline assignment: CDR1 SGHAT and CDR2 FQNNGV. The CDR3 is 14 amino acids. CDR3 region: CASSQGQGHEKLFF. DNA for the CDR3: TGTGCCAGCAGCCAGGGACAGGGGCACGAAAAACTGTTTTTT.

V and J are TRBV28 and TRBJ1-5, with 10 bases lining up with TRBD1. This CDR3 has 18 residues. After removal of 2 bases from V and 0 bases from J, the junction contained 7 bases not matched to a gene. CDR1 MDHEN and CDR2 SYDVKM come from the germline V gene. The CDR3 loop is CASSLITGTGVSNQPQHF. Written as DNA, the CDR3 is TGTGCCAGCAGTTTAATTACCGGGACAGGGGTTAGCAATCAGCCCCAGCATTTT. Drawing the rest from reference TRBV28 and TRBJ1-5, the complete variable domain is DVKVTQSSRYLVKRTGEKVFLECVQDMDHENMFWYRQDPGLGLRLIYFSYDVKMKEKGDIPEGYSVSREKKERFSLILESASTNQTSMYLCASSLITGTGVSNQPQHFGDGTRLSIL.

The chain uses TRBV6-5 and TRBJ2-2, with D perhaps TRBD1 or TRBD2 (5 bases each). Per the germline V gene, CDR1 is MNHEY and CDR2 is SVGAGI. The CDR3 consists of 14 residues. Trimming removed 0 bases at V and 7 bases at J, with 9 bases between. CDR3 protein: CASSYSRGVGELFF. CDR3 in DNA: TGTGCCAGCAGTTACTCCCGGGGCGTCGGGGAGCTGTTTTTT.

CDR3: CSARPLNQPQHF. For the CDR3, the DNA is TGCAGTGCTAGACCCCTGAATCAGCCCCAGCATTTT. The chain recombines TRBV20-1 with TRBJ1-5, with D hard to call. The V end was cut by 2 bases, the J end by 4 bases, with 6 bases between. Germline V gene lookup returns CDR1 DFQATT and CDR2 SNEGSKA (reference sequence). The CDR3 spans 12 residues.

V is TRBV20-1 and J is TRBJ1-4; 9 positions match TRBD1. J was trimmed by 8 bases and V by 4 bases; bases with no gene match: 5. CDR1 is DFQATT and CDR2 is SNEGSKA in the germline V gene (reference sequence). CDR3 length equals 13 residues. CDR3 coding DNA: TGCAGTGCTAAACAGGGGGCTCGCGAAAAACTGTTTTTT. Translation: CSAKQGAREKLFF.

The chain recombines TRBV7-2 with TRBJ1-6, with D perhaps TRBD1 (6 bases). Germline assignment: CDR1 SGHTA and CDR2 FQGNSA. The V end lost 2 bases, the J end lost 10 bases, and 12 bases lay between the germline ends. The CDR3 loop spans 14 amino acids. The CDR3 protein is CASSLPGVGSPLHF. The CDR3, as DNA: TGTGCCAGCAGCTTACCAGGGGTTGGATCACCCCTCCACTTT.

This clonotype was detected many times. The gene calls are TRBV4-1 and TRBJ1-2, with D perhaps TRBD1 (5 bases). Per germline, CDR1 MGHRA and CDR2 YSYEKL. Between the trimmed V and J ends, which lost 0 bases and 6 bases, there was a span of 14 bases. CDR3 size: 15 residues. CDR3 residues: CASSQESGELDGYTF. CDR3 nucleotide sequence: TGCGCCAGCAGCCAAGAATCGGGGGAATTAGATGGCTACACCTTC.

For this clonotype: A much larger clonotype is one base distant, so this may be a read error. The J gene is TRBJ2-1, the V gene TRBV5-1; D uncertain. Germline CDR1 SGHRS, CDR2 YFSETQ. The CDR3 loop spans 14 amino acids. The CDR3 DNA reads TGCGCCAGCAGCTTGACGAGCTCCTACAATGGGCAGTTCTTC. This sequence encodes CASSLTSSYNGQFF. Complete variable domain (other parts from reference TRBV5-1 and TRBJ2-1): KAGVTQTPRYLIKTRGQQVTLSCSPISGHRSVSWYQQTPGQGLQFLFEYFSETQRNKGNFPGRFSGRQFSNSRSEMNVSTLELGDSALYLCASSLTSSYNGQFFGPGTRLTVL.

This clonotype was found a few times. This sequence joins TRBV27 and TRBJ2-1; TRBD2 matches 14 bases. The CDR3 spans 17 residues. Germline CDR1 and CDR2: MNHEY and SMNVEV (reference sequence). Trimming at V came to 0 bases and at J to 2 bases, leaving 0 bases not matched to a gene. CDR3 amino acids: CASSLSGLAGAYNEQFF. CDR3 coding DNA: TGTGCCAGCAGTTTATCGGGACTAGCGGGAGCCTACAATGAGCAGTTCTTC.

This clonotype was seen a few times. Germline and junction disagree at one end, which may indicate a read error. The chain links TRBV15 to TRBJ2-7; D not certain. CDR1 and CDR2 (germline): LNHNV, YYDKDF (reference sequence). The CDR3 has 15 amino acids. CDR3: CLGKRLIDLVYEQYF. The CDR3 region has the DNA TGCCTCGGAAAGAGGCTCATCGACTTAGTATACGAGCAGTACTTC. Complete variable domain (other parts from reference TRBV15 and TRBJ2-7): DAMVIQNPRYQVTQFGKPVTLSCSQTLNHNVMYWYQQKSSQAPKLLFHYYDKDFNNEADTPDNFQSRRPNTSFCFLDIRSPGLGDTAMYLCLGKRLIDLVYEQYFGPGTRLTVT.

This chain's CDR3 is CASSSARNAFF. The CDR3 DNA follows: TGTGCCAGCAGCTCCGCCCGGAACGCTTTCTTT. The V gene is TRBV7-9, the J gene TRBJ1-1; D is ambiguous. CDR1 and CDR2 from the germline V gene are SEHNR and FQNEAQ (reference sequence). Trimming cost V 4 bases and J 11 bases, with 11 bases left between them. This CDR3 comprises 11 residues. The full variable domain, in which reference TRBV7-9 and TRBJ1-1 provide the parts outside the CDR3, is DTGVSQNPRHKITKRGQNVTFRCDPISEHNRLYWYRQTLGQGPEFLTYFQNEAQLEKSRLLSDRFSAERPKGSFSTLEIQRTEQGDSAMYLCASSSARNAFFGQGTRLTVV.

The V call is TRBV6-5, the J call TRBJ2-7; D is perhaps TRBD1 or TRBD2 (5 bases each). V lost 4 bases, J lost 2 bases, and 18 bases lay in between. CDR3 length equals 16 residues. Germline lookup yields CDR1 MNHEY and CDR2 SVGAGI. Here the CDR3 reads CASSSAEGTRAYEQYF. CDR3 coding DNA: TGTGCCAGCAGTTCAGCAGAGGGGACCCGAGCCTACGAGCAGTACTTC.

This chain connects TRBV9 to TRBJ1-1; D unclear. CDR1 is SGDLS, CDR2 YYNGEE, per germline. The CDR3 totals 13 residues. V was cut by 2 bases and J by 1 base, with 6 bases left in between. This CDR3 is CASSVSPNTEAFF. Here the CDR3 DNA reads TGTGCCAGCAGCGTGTCCCCGAACACTGAAGCTTTCTTT.

On this clonotype: A much larger clone differs from this one at a single base, so this may be a read error. This chain links TRBV5-4 with TRBJ2-5; D is unresolved. The J call could be wrong; TRBJ2-7 is a better fit for the DNA end. CDR3 length: 14 residues. Per germline, CDR1 SGHNT and CDR2 YYREEE (reference sequence). In DNA, the CDR3 is TGTACCAGCAGCTCCTCAGGTCCTACCTACGAGCAGTACTTC. Translated: CTSSSSGPTYEQYF.

The chain links TRBV29-1 to TRBJ2-7; TRBD2 agrees at 10 bases. Germline V CDR1 and CDR2: SQVTM, ANQGSEA. The CDR3 is 16 amino acids. V was pared by 1 base and J by 3 bases, with 9 bases of the junction left unmatched. The CDR3 is CSVEGASGSVYYEQYF. For the CDR3, the DNA is TGCAGCGTTGAAGGGGCTAGCGGGAGTGTCTACTACGAGCAGTACTTC.

This clonotype has a count of ten or more. The DNA of the CDR3 is TGTGCCAGCAGGGAAGCCGGCGGGGGGGCCTACGAGCAGTACTTC. This translates into CASREAGGGAYEQYF. The chain recombines TRBV11-1 with TRBJ2-7, with 9 bases that match TRBD2. The ends lost 6 bases at V and 2 bases at J; junction bases unmatched: 8. In germline, CDR1 is SGHAT, CDR2 FQDESV (reference sequence). The CDR3 runs to 15 residues.

This chain uses TRBV5-1 with TRBJ2-2; possibly TRBD2 for D (6 bases). V was clipped by 2 bases and J by 2 bases, with 10 bases between them. The germline V gene has CDR1 SGHRS and CDR2 YFSETQ. This CDR3 has 15 amino acids. The CDR3 DNA reads as TGCGCCAGCAGCTTCACTAGCAGAAACACCGGGGAGCTGTTTTTT. It encodes CASSFTSRNTGELFF.

The V call is TRBV11-2, the J call TRBJ2-5; the D is unclear. The CDR3 is made up of 12 amino acids. CDR1 and CDR2 from the germline V gene are SGHAT and FQNNGV. Deletions cut 8 bases from V and 5 bases from J, with 12 bases between. The CDR3: CASLSPAETQYF. The CDR3 DNA is TGTGCCAGCCTTTCCCCTGCGGAGACCCAGTACTTC.

The V gene is TRBV20-1, the J gene TRBJ1-2; a weak D match, TRBD1 (5 bases). CDR3 length: 14 amino acids. CDR1 is DFQATT and CDR2 is SNEGSKA in the germline V gene (reference sequence). V was cut by 6 bases and J by 7 bases, with 21 bases left in between. The CDR3 sequence is CSAEGPDHLGGYTF. As DNA, the CDR3 is TGCAGTGCCGAGGGGCCAGACCACTTGGGTGGCTACACCTTC.